Listed here are 24 T cell receptor beta chains from one sample, sequenced in a study of T-cell reconstitution after alpha-beta-depleted transplantation in children. Library preparation (for TCRbeta) was performed with unique molecular identifiers. TCRdb re-called the PCR reads with MiXCR, one entry per CDR3 protein. This table has 200,000 or so distinct CDR3 sequences, 6.3% appearing once. The material sequenced was PBMCs, taken before TCRalphabeta/CD19-depleted stem cell transplant. These receptor sequences come from a girl in the first two years of life with combined immunodeficiency, due to receive a stem cell transplant.

This clonotype has ten or more counts. J is TRBJ2-7 and V is TRBV29-1; D unresolved. CDR1 is SQVTM and CDR2 is ANQGSEA in the germline V gene. The ends were cut back, 2 bases at V and 3 bases at J, with 11 bases in the middle. The CDR3 is 13 amino acids. The CDR3 reads CSVESQASYEQYF. CDR3 coding DNA: TGCAGCGTTGAAAGCCAGGCCAGCTACGAGCAGTACTTC.

A word on this clonotype: A read error may be the cause here, since a much bigger clone is one base away. The chain links TRBV9 to TRBJ2-7, with D unresolved. The germline CDR1 and CDR2 sequences are SGDLS and YYNGEE. The length of the CDR3 is 15 residues. Trimming took 3 bases from V and 1 from J, leaving 14 bases between them. The CDR3: CASSAFGGGSYEQYF. CDR3 DNA: TGTGCCAGCAGCGCCTTCGGTGGCGGATCCTACGAGCAGTACTTC.

The table lists this clonotype with many counts. The chain carries TRBV11-3 and TRBJ2-5, with D possibly being TRBD2 (6 bases). V lost 0 bases and J lost 5, with 13 bases in between. This CDR3 is built from 15 residues. Germline-derived CDR1 and CDR2 are SGHNT and YENEEA. The CDR3 region is CASSLDGSDWETQYF. The DNA of the CDR3 is TGTGCCAGCAGCTTAGACGGGAGCGATTGGGAGACCCAGTACTTC.

With regard to this clonotype: One end of the junction is discordant with germline, which a read error may explain. The J gene is TRBJ2-5, the V gene TRBV5-6; TRBD2 might be the D (6 bases). In germline, CDR1 is SGHDT, CDR2 YYEEEE. This CDR3 spans 14 amino acids. The CDR3 region is CASSTGDWQESQYF. For the CDR3, the DNA is TGTGCCAGCAGTACGGGAGATTGGCAAGAGTCCCAGTACTTC.

The rearrangement links TRBV4-2 to TRBJ2-7; 11 bases match TRBD2. J gave up 6 bases and V 6 bases, and 10 bases lay outside the gene matches. In germline, CDR1 is LGHNA, CDR2 YNFKEQ. This CDR3 is built from 15 residues. CDR3 nucleotides: TGTGCCAGCAGTCCTAGCGGGGGGTTAAATTCCGAGCAGTACTTC. Translated, it gives CASSPSGGLNSEQYF.

There are many counts of this clonotype. The junction departs from germline at one end; a sequencing error may be responsible. The chain employs TRBV20-1 and TRBJ2-1; no definite D call. CDR3 length: 15 amino acids. Germline V gene sequence: CDR1 DFQATT, CDR2 SNEGSKA (reference sequence). In nucleotides, the CDR3 is TGCAGTGCCCGGGTTGTAGGGTGGTCCTTCAATGAGCAGTTCTTC. Residues: CSARVVGWSFNEQFF.

This clonotype was picked up many times. The chain combines TRBV24-1 with TRBJ2-2, with D possibly TRBD1 on 6 matching bases. Trimming took 0 bases from V and 2 from J, leaving 12 bases between them. The length of the CDR3 is 17 residues. Germline V gene lookup returns CDR1 KGHDR and CDR2 SFDVKD. The CDR3 sequence is CATSDLAGVTNTGELFF. The DNA of the CDR3 is TGTGCCACCAGTGATTTGGCAGGGGTAACTAACACCGGGGAGCTGTTTTTT.

This clonotype was found many times. This chain uses TRBV7-6 with TRBJ2-6; possible D gene TRBD2, 5 bases. CDR3 size: 19 residues. V shed 1 base and J shed 0 bases, with 16 bases lying between them. Germline loops: CDR1 SGHVS, CDR2 FNYEAQ. CDR3 DNA sequence: TGTGCCAGCAGCTTAGGAGGGTGGGCAAAAGGCTCTGGGGCCAACGTCCTGACTTTC. Amino acids: CASSLGGWAKGSGANVLTF.

This clonotype was seen repeatedly, ten times or more. The V and J genes are TRBV7-9 and TRBJ2-7; D not certain. Germline V gene sequence: CDR1 SEHNR, CDR2 FQNEAQ (reference sequence). Trimming stripped 4 bases from V and 3 bases from J, with 4 bases between. The CDR3 covers 11 residues. DNA for the CDR3: TGTGCCAGCAGCTCACTCTACGAGCAGTACTTC. Translating gives CASSSLYEQYF. The whole variable domain, remainder taken from reference TRBV7-9 and TRBJ2-7, is DTGVSQNPRHKITKRGQNVTFRCDPISEHNRLYWYRQTLGQGPEFLTYFQNEAQLEKSRLLSDRFSAERPKGSFSTLEIQRTEQGDSAMYLCASSSLYEQYFGPGTRLTVT.

The rearrangement uses TRBV10-3 and TRBJ2-5, with a weak D call TRBD1 (6 bases). V lost 6 bases, J lost 4 bases, and 12 bases lay in between. The CDR3 length is 13 residues. The germline V gene encodes CDR1 ENHRY and CDR2 SYGVKD. The CDR3 spells CAIRTGRGETQYF. The CDR3 bases are TGTGCCATCAGAACAGGGAGAGGAGAGACCCAGTACTTC.

In its sample, this clonotype was seen many times. V usage is TRBV15 and J usage is TRBJ2-7, with a tentative D call TRBD1 (6 bases). Germline-derived CDR1 and CDR2 are LNHNV and YYDKDF (reference sequence). Deletions cut 0 bases from V and 2 bases from J, with 11 bases between. The CDR3 is made up of 15 amino acids. The CDR3 DNA reads TGTGCCACCAGCAGAGATCCCAGGGGTACCTACGAGCAGTACTTC. It translates to CATSRDPRGTYEQYF.

This clonotype was detected ten times or more. The rearrangement joins TRBV9 to TRBJ2-2; the match to TRBD2 covers 8 bases. The germline V gene encodes CDR1 SGDLS and CDR2 YYNGEE. Unmatched junction bases numbered 12, after V lost 3 bases and J lost 5 bases. There are 17 residues in the CDR3. The CDR3 DNA reads TGTGCCAGCAGCGACCCTCTCGCGGGGGGCTCTACCGGGGAGCTGTTTTTT. Amino acids: CASSDPLAGGSTGELFF.

This clonotype was counted many times. The V and J genes are TRBV28 and TRBJ1-1, with D uncertain. Germline V gene data show CDR1 as MDHEN and CDR2 as SYDVKM. Trimming took 6 bases from V and 7 from J, leaving 12 bases between them. CDR3 length: 12 residues. The CDR3 DNA reads TGTGCCAGCAGGACTTTAGGTCTTGAAGCTTTCTTT. This encodes CASRTLGLEAFF.

This clonotype was detected ten times or more. The chain couples TRBV21-1 to TRBJ1-5; the table assigns TRBD1, which was not confirmed against the DNA. TRBV21-1 is a pseudogene. The CDR3 is 14 amino acids. As DNA, the CDR3 is TGTGCCAGCAGACCCAGGGGAGGCAATCAGCCCCAGCATTTT. Amino acid sequence: CASRPRGGNQPQHF.

This clonotype showed up many times. The chain employs TRBV6-5 and TRBJ2-2, with TRBD2 matching 7 bases. The ends lost 4 bases at V and 3 bases at J; junction bases unmatched: 2. This CDR3 region has 14 residues. CDR1 and CDR2 from the germline V gene are MNHEY and SVGAGI. The CDR3 loop reads CASSLGRDTGELFF. The CDR3 nucleotides read TGTGCCAGCAGTTTGGGGAGGGACACCGGGGAGCTGTTTTTT.

This clonotype turned up a few times. The chain carries TRBV13 and TRBJ2-1, with D possibly matching TRBD2 (7 bases). V lost 8 bases and J lost 4, with 15 bases in between. The CDR3 is made up of 14 amino acids. Germline CDR1 and CDR2: PRHDT and FYEKMQ (reference sequence). CDR3 nucleotide sequence: TGTGCCAGCGAGGGGCGGGGGCTATACAATGAGCAGTTCTTC. Translation: CASEGRGLYNEQFF. Together with reference TRBV13 and TRBJ2-1, the CDR3 gives the full variable domain: AAGVIQSPRHLIKEKRETATLKCYPIPRHDTVYWYQQGPGQDPQFLISFYEKMQSDKGSIPDRFSAQQFSDYHSELNMSSLELGDSALYFCASEGRGLYNEQFFGPGTRLTVL.

This clonotype was observed many times. The chain has TRBV4-1 and TRBJ2-7, with D possibly being TRBD1 (6 bases). Germline V lookup: CDR1 MGHRA, CDR2 YSYEKL. With 4 bases removed from V and 3 bases from J, the gap between germline ends came to 13 bases. The length of the CDR3 is 14 residues. The CDR3 bases are TGCGCCAGCAGCCCCGGACAGTCTTTCTACGAGCAGTACTTC. Translating gives CASSPGQSFYEQYF.

V usage is TRBV5-1 and J usage is TRBJ2-7; 9 bases match TRBD1. The J segment lost 3 bases and the V segment lost 2 bases, leaving 6 bases of the junction unmatched. Germline CDR1 is SGHRS and CDR2 is YFSETQ. The CDR3 covers 15 residues. This CDR3 is CASSFETGGYYEQYF. Written as DNA, the CDR3 is TGCGCCAGCAGCTTCGAGACAGGGGGATACTACGAGCAGTACTTC.

In this sample, this clonotype turned up many times. The genes are TRBV20-1 and TRBJ1-2; unclear D gene. The CDR3 is 13 amino acids. Germline CDR1 and CDR2: DFQATT and SNEGSKA (reference sequence). The V end lost 6 bases, the J end lost 1 base, and 12 bases lay between the germline ends. Here the CDR3 DNA reads TGCAGTGCGACGCAGCAGCTTAACTATGGCTACACCTTC. Protein: CSATQQLNYGYTF.

This clonotype was seen at least ten times. The CDR3 nucleotides read TGTGCCAGCAGTTTCGAAGCGGAACAAGAGACCCAGTACTTC. It specifies CASSFEAEQETQYF. The chain links TRBV28 to TRBJ2-5; a possible D gene is TRBD2 (5 bases). The CDR3 is made up of 14 amino acids. Per germline, CDR1 MDHEN and CDR2 SYDVKM. V shed 3 bases and J shed 2 bases, with 10 bases lying between them.

This clonotype was recorded many times. V is TRBV18 and J is TRBJ2-1; weak D call: TRBD2 (5 bases). Deletions cut 2 bases from V and 7 bases from J, with 12 bases between. Germline CDR1 and CDR2: KGHSH and LQKENI. This CDR3 region has 14 residues. CDR3 sequence reads: CASSPTATGNEQFF. The DNA of the CDR3 is TGTGCCAGCTCACCAACGGCAACGGGGAATGAGCAGTTCTTC.

This clonotype was recorded at least ten times. This chain uses TRBV4-3 with TRBJ2-5; 8 nucleotides line up with TRBD1. Germline V CDR1 and CDR2: LGHNA, YSLEER. The V gene end was trimmed by 0 bases and the J gene end by 0 bases; junction bases not matched to a gene: 3. This CDR3 contains 16 residues. This chain's CDR3 is CASSQDRDRYQETQYF. In nucleotides, the CDR3 is TGCGCCAGCAGCCAAGACCGGGACAGGTACCAAGAGACCCAGTACTTC.

The table lists this clonotype with many counts. The chain joins TRBV7-9 to TRBJ1-1; D not certain. V shed 1 base and J shed 1 base, with 10 bases lying between them. From germline, CDR1 is SEHNR and CDR2 FQNEAQ (reference sequence). The CDR3 totals 15 residues. Here the CDR3 reads CASSLGLWGNTEAFF. The CDR3 bases are TGTGCCAGCAGCTTAGGTCTCTGGGGGAACACTGAAGCTTTCTTT.

A few counts support this clonotype. The chain is built from TRBV20-1 and TRBJ2-7, with D unclear. The CDR3 is 12 residues long. Trimming took 6 bases from V and 2 from J, leaving 11 bases between them. Germline V gives CDR1 DFQATT, CDR2 SNEGSKA (reference sequence). The CDR3 DNA sequence: TGCAGTGCCGAATGGTGGACCTACGAGCAGTACTTC. It encodes CSAEWWTYEQYF.